This T cell receptor (beta chain) appears in the sequencing data of a study of blood T cell repertoires in COVID-19. As handled by the study authors: Estimation of nucleated cell counts was performed using reference gene primer amplification. Produced via immunoSEQ multiplex PCR; TCRdb's table is partial and in-frame only. From that table come the V and J calls and clone size; the DNA was used to work out D and trimming. The sample has 230,000 or so clones; 88% are singletons. The sequence came from a woman in her fifties or sixties with acute COVID-19. The sequenced sample was PBMCs or T cells enriched from blood (not recorded which).

The CDR3 bases are TGTGCCAGCAGCTTCAGGGTTAGCTCCTACGAGCAGTACTTC. Translating gives CASSFRVSSYEQYF. The chain combines TRBV5-6 with TRBJ2-7, with D possibly TRBD1 on 5 matching bases. The V end was cut by 2 bases, the J end by 0 bases, with 9 bases between. The germline V gene encodes CDR1 SGHDT and CDR2 YYEEEE. This CDR3 comprises 14 residues.